A single sample is the source of the 32 T cell receptor beta chains below, sequenced in a study of regulatory T cells in long-lasting Graves disease. Time point indicated: newly diagnosed GD, antithyroid drugs for less than 3 months. Construction of the TCR library relied on RNA isolated from PBMCs. CDR3-region Arm-PCR and iRepertoire HTBI primers produced the TCR beta libraries. Via MiXCR, TCRdb re-called the multiplex PCR reads, giving one row per CDR3 protein. The data show about 460,000 distinct CDR3 sequences, with approximately 14% seen just once and about 15% held by the top ten. These data were also filed under a second study, of T cells in Graves' hyperthyroidism and ophthalmopathy.

This material consisted of peripheral blood mononuclear cells (PBMCs), taken at new diagnosis, from a patient treated with antithyroid drugs. The receptors come from a woman aged 45-60 years with Graves disease.

This clonotype showed up just a few times. This chain links TRBV7-2 with TRBJ1-4; D may be TRBD1 (5 bases). V was cut by 5 bases and J by 2 bases, with 6 bases left in between. Germline CDR1 is SGHTA and CDR2 is FQGNSA. This CDR3 contains 13 residues. The CDR3 loop is CASSRGTNEKLFF. CDR3 nucleotide sequence: TGTGCCAGCAGCAGGGGTACTAATGAAAAACTGTTTTTT.

This clonotype was counted only a few times. The chain joins TRBV30 to TRBJ2-7; D possibly corresponds to TRBD2 (5 bases). Per germline, CDR1 GTSNPN and CDR2 SVGIG (reference sequence). The ends were cut back, 3 bases at V and 3 bases at J, with 15 bases in the middle. The CDR3 length is 14 residues. The CDR3 DNA reads as TGTGCCTGGAGGTCTAGAGAGGGTTACTACGAGCAGTACTTC. Amino acid sequence: CAWRSREGYYEQYF.

This clonotype was seen repeatedly, ten times or more. The genes are TRBV7-6 and TRBJ2-3, with TRBD2 matching over 10 bases. The ends lost 5 bases at V and 4 bases at J; junction bases unmatched: 9. CDR3 size: 16 residues. Per the germline V gene, CDR1 is SGHVS and CDR2 is FNYEAQ. The CDR3 loop reads CASSQQAGGSPDTQYF. Here the CDR3 DNA reads TGTGCCAGCAGCCAACAAGCGGGAGGGTCGCCAGATACGCAGTATTTT.

The genes are TRBV6-1 and TRBJ1-1; a weak D match, TRBD1 (6 bases). Germline CDR1 reads MNHNS; CDR2 reads SASEGT. The V gene lost 11 bases and the J gene lost 0 bases, with 13 bases spanning the gap. There are 13 residues in the CDR3. The CDR3 is CAGKGGVNTEAFF. In DNA, the CDR3 is TGTGCCGGAAAAGGGGGGGTGAACACTGAAGCTTTCTTT.

This clonotype showed up many times. The chain carries TRBV15 and TRBJ1-5; D remains ambiguous. In germline, CDR1 is LNHNV, CDR2 YYDKDF (reference sequence). This CDR3 region has 14 residues. V lost 0 bases, J lost 5 bases, and 8 bases lay in between. CDR3 DNA: TGTGCCACCAGCAGAGATAGTGCAGATCAGCCCCAGCATTTT. Amino acids: CATSRDSADQPQHF.

This clonotype was detected ten times or more. The rearrangement uses TRBV27 and TRBJ1-1; TRBD1 is a possible D gene (6 bases). CDR3 length equals 14 residues. Between the trimmed V and J ends, which lost 2 bases and 6 bases, there was a span of 13 bases. In germline, CDR1 is MNHEY, CDR2 SMNVEV (reference sequence). The CDR3 region has the DNA TGTGCCAGCAGTTTAACGGGGGCGCGGCCTGAAGCTTTCTTT. It codes for CASSLTGARPEAFF.

In its sample, this clonotype was seen many times. The chain uses TRBV11-2 and TRBJ1-2, with D unclear. Germline V gene data show CDR1 as SGHAT and CDR2 as FQNNGV. The V gene lost 4 bases and the J gene lost 2 bases, with 8 bases spanning the gap. This CDR3 spans 13 amino acids. Here the CDR3 reads CASSSYTNYGYTF. The DNA of the CDR3 is TGTGCCAGCAGCTCGTACACCAACTATGGCTACACCTTC.

This clonotype was seen at least ten times. The chain has TRBV11-2 and TRBJ1-1; D is unresolved. Trimming pared 8 bases from V and 1 base from J, leaving 23 bases between. This CDR3 spans 17 amino acids. Germline CDR1 and CDR2: SGHAT and FQNNGV. The CDR3 DNA is TGTGCCAGCTCAACGCCCTGGGTCGGCCCGGGGAACACTGAAGCTTTCTTT. Protein product: CASSTPWVGPGNTEAFF.

This clonotype has ten or more counts. The chain couples TRBV28 to TRBJ2-1; 7 nucleotides align to TRBD1. J gave up 1 base and V 4 bases, and 7 bases lay outside the gene matches. The V gene's germline CDR1 is MDHEN and CDR2 SYDVKM. The CDR3 has 16 residues. The CDR3 sequence is CASSSPTGVSYNEQFF. The CDR3 DNA is TGTGCCAGCAGTTCCCCAACAGGGGTATCCTACAATGAGCAGTTCTTC.

In this sample, this clonotype turned up a few times. The J gene is TRBJ2-1, the V gene TRBV27; possible D gene TRBD2, 5 bases. The V gene's germline CDR1 is MNHEY and CDR2 SMNVEV (reference sequence). This CDR3 region has 16 residues. The ends were cut back, 1 base at V and 4 bases at J, with 14 bases in the middle. Here the CDR3 reads CASSLWSPAEYNEQFF. Written as DNA, the CDR3 is TGTGCCAGCAGTTTATGGTCCCCAGCGGAGTACAATGAGCAGTTCTTC.

This clonotype was detected ten times or more. The gene calls are TRBV7-8 and TRBJ2-7; D is perhaps TRBD1 (6 bases). V dropped 0 bases and J dropped 6 bases, with 6 bases sitting between them. This CDR3 spans 12 amino acids. Germline assignment: CDR1 SGHVS and CDR2 FQNEAQ. The CDR3 loop is CASSLAGAEQYF. DNA for the CDR3: TGTGCCAGCAGCTTAGCGGGGGCCGAGCAGTACTTC.

This clonotype came up many times. The gene calls are TRBV5-1 and TRBJ2-7, with TRBD2 matching over 8 bases. The CDR3 runs 16 residues. From germline, CDR1 is SGHRS and CDR2 YFSETQ. J lost 5 bases, V lost 0 bases, and 10 bases had no gene match. Here the CDR3 DNA reads TGCGCCAGCAGCTTGGCGGTCGGGAGGGCTCGGGACGAGCAGTACTTC. Its protein is CASSLAVGRARDEQYF.

This clonotype showed up just a few times. This chain connects TRBV28 to TRBJ2-4, with D possibly being TRBD1 (6 bases). Trimming pared 6 bases from V and 12 bases from J, leaving 12 bases between. This CDR3 is built from 11 residues. Germline values: CDR1 MDHEN, CDR2 SYDVKM. The CDR3 DNA reads as TGTGCCAGCAGAAGGGACATTAATCAGTACTTC. This sequence encodes CASRRDINQYF.

The chain combines TRBV2 with TRBJ2-3; 7 bases line up with TRBD1. Losses at the gene ends were 8 bases for V and 2 bases for J; bases not matched to a gene: 7. Germline assignment: CDR1 SNHLY and CDR2 FYNNEI. CDR3 size: 14 residues. The CDR3 sequence is CASRQGPYTDTQYF. The CDR3 coding sequence is TGTGCCAGCCGACAGGGTCCATACACAGATACGCAGTATTTT. Based on the CDR3 plus reference TRBV2 and TRBJ2-3, the full variable domain is EPEVTQTPSHQVTQMGQEVILRCVPISNHLYFYWYRQILGQKVEFLVSFYNNEISEKSEIFDDQFSVERPDGSNFTLKIRSTKLEDSAMYFCASRQGPYTDTQYFGPGTRLTVL.

The table lists this clonotype with many counts. This rearrangement joins TRBV28 to TRBJ2-7; TRBD2 aligns across 7 bases. In germline, CDR1 is MDHEN, CDR2 SYDVKM. CDR3 length: 14 residues. V gave up 7 bases and J gave up 0 bases; unmatched junction bases: 6. The CDR3 region has the DNA TGTGCCAGCATAGCGGGTGGGGTCTCCTACGAGCAGTACTTC. It translates to CASIAGGVSYEQYF.

To note about this clonotype: A read error is the likely source, as a far larger clone sits one nucleotide away. The V gene is TRBV20-1, the J gene TRBJ2-7, with 11 positions matching TRBD2. From germline, CDR1 is DFQATT and CDR2 SNEGSKA (reference sequence). J gave up 7 bases and V 1 base, and 9 bases lay outside the gene matches. The CDR3 runs to 15 residues. CDR3 DNA sequence: TGCAGTGCTAGAGTAGCGGGAGGGCGGGACAATGAGCAGTACTTC. Its translation: CSARVAGGRDNEQYF.

The gene calls are TRBV5-1 and TRBJ2-7; TRBD2 matches at 11 bases. The trim removed 0 bases at V and 3 bases at J, leaving 2 bases unmatched. CDR1 is SGHRS, CDR2 YFSETQ, per germline. The CDR3 covers 15 residues. CDR3: CASSLDTSGSYEQYF. CDR3 bases: TGCGCCAGCAGCTTGGATACTAGCGGGAGCTACGAGCAGTACTTC. The whole variable domain, remainder taken from reference TRBV5-1 and TRBJ2-7, is KAGVTQTPRYLIKTRGQQVTLSCSPISGHRSVSWYQQTPGQGLQFLFEYFSETQRNKGNFPGRFSGRQFSNSRSEMNVSTLELGDSALYLCASSLDTSGSYEQYFGPGTRLTVT.

The CDR3 sequence is CATASRGSTDTQYF. Here the CDR3 DNA reads TGTGCCACCGCGAGCCGGGGTAGCACAGATACGCAGTATTTT. V and J are TRBV24-1 and TRBJ2-3; D is perhaps TRBD2 (5 bases). Germline values: CDR1 KGHDR, CDR2 SFDVKD. This CDR3 comprises 14 residues. V lost 9 bases and J 0 bases, leaving 12 bases between the germline ends.

The chain is built from TRBV6-5 and TRBJ1-1; weak D call: TRBD1 (6 bases). V was clipped by 4 bases and J by 5 bases, with 14 bases between them. The CDR3 consists of 14 residues. Germline-derived CDR1 and CDR2 are MNHEY and SVGAGI. Here the CDR3 reads CASSFYREGTEAFF. The DNA for the CDR3 is TGTGCCAGCAGTTTTTACAGGGAGGGGACTGAAGCTTTCTTT.

At least ten counts were recorded for this clonotype. Mismatch with germline at one junction end may stem from a read error. The rearrangement uses TRBV27 and TRBJ2-2; 8 nucleotides line up with TRBD1. In germline, CDR1 is MNHEY, CDR2 SMNVEV (reference sequence). This CDR3 spans 21 amino acids. The CDR3 region is CASSSLTGQVFLFTNPGELFF. The DNA of the CDR3 is TGTGCCAGCAGTTCCCTAACGGGACAGGTGTTTTTATTTACGAACCCCGGGGAGCTGTTTTTT.

This clonotype was detected many times. V is TRBV4-1 and J is TRBJ2-7, with 8 bases matching TRBD2. The length of the CDR3 is 16 residues. Trimming cost V 0 bases and J 4 bases; bases outside gene matches: 8. CDR1 MGHRA and CDR2 YSYEKL come from the germline V gene. This chain's CDR3 is CASSQDPAGGVYEQYF. CDR3 DNA sequence: TGCGCCAGCAGCCAAGATCCGGCGGGAGGAGTATACGAGCAGTACTTC.

To note about this clonotype: This sequence may be a read error, since a much larger clone differs from it by one base. This chain uses TRBV12-5 with TRBJ1-1; 9 nucleotides align to TRBD1. Germline assignment: CDR1 LGHNT and CDR2 FRNRAP. This CDR3 has 14 amino acids. V lost 5 bases to trimming and J lost 6 bases; unmatched junction nucleotides: 7. The CDR3 loop reads CASGIGQGIAEAFF. The CDR3 coding sequence is TGTGCTAGTGGTATCGGACAGGGGATCGCTGAAGCTTTCTTT.

Note on this clonotype: A read error may produce the germline difference seen at one junction end. This chain's CDR3 is CASRGGGAGPETQHF. In nucleotides, the CDR3 is TGCGCCAGCCGAGGGGGGGGCGCTGGGCCCGAGACCCAGCACTTC. This chain joins TRBV4-1 and TRBJ2-5; maybe TRBD2 (7 bases). Germline V gene data show CDR1 as MGHRA and CDR2 as YSYEKL. The CDR3 is 15 residues long.

In its sample, this clonotype was seen many times. The chain is built from TRBV28 and TRBJ2-1; 10 bases are a match to TRBD2. The CDR3 length is 17 residues. Germline V gene lookup returns CDR1 MDHEN and CDR2 SYDVKM. Trimming took 3 bases from V and 3 from J; bases not matched to a gene: 8. The CDR3 loop reads CASSFSGLADSYNEQFF. The DNA of the CDR3 is TGTGCCAGCAGTTTTTCTGGACTAGCGGATAGCTACAATGAGCAGTTCTTC.

This clonotype was detected many times. The V call is TRBV27, the J call TRBJ2-3; a weak D match, TRBD2 (6 bases). From germline, CDR1 is MNHEY and CDR2 SMNVEV (reference sequence). This CDR3 spans 13 amino acids. V was shortened by 6 bases and J by 1 base, with 8 bases between the two germline ends. The CDR3 nucleotides read TGTGCCAGCAGATTAGCGGGCACAGATACGCAGTATTTT. This gives the protein CASRLAGTDTQYF.

With regard to this clonotype: Mismatch with germline at one junction end may stem from a read error. The rearrangement links TRBV5-6 to TRBJ2-6, with D uncertain. The CDR3 runs to 15 residues. Looked up from germline, CDR1 is SGHDT and CDR2 is YYEEEE. The CDR3 region has the DNA TGTGCCAGCAGCTTCTCTACTTATGGCGCCAACGACCTGACTTTC. Protein product: CASSFSTYGANDLTF.

This clonotype was observed at least ten times. J is TRBJ2-1 and V is TRBV3-1; no reliable D call. CDR3 length: 14 residues. Trimming removed 0 bases at V and 3 bases at J, with 6 bases between. Germline-derived CDR1 and CDR2 are LGHDT and YNNKEL (reference sequence). The DNA of the CDR3 is TGTGCCAGCAGCCAAGAAGGGATCTACAATGAGCAGTTCTTC. Its translation is CASSQEGIYNEQFF.

Ten or more counts support this clonotype. The gene calls are TRBV9 and TRBJ2-2, with 7 bases aligning to TRBD1. The CDR3 extends over 15 amino acids. After removal of 4 bases from V and 0 bases from J, the junction contained 3 bases not matched to a gene. Germline CDR1 and CDR2: SGDLS and YYNGEE. The CDR3 protein is CASSPGTANTGELFF. The CDR3 DNA is TGTGCCAGCAGCCCAGGGACAGCGAACACCGGGGAGCTGTTTTTT.

This clonotype was recorded at least ten times. The chain combines TRBV29-1 with TRBJ1-1; D unclear. V dropped 6 bases and J dropped 1 base, with 6 bases sitting between them. This CDR3 spans 11 amino acids. Per the germline V gene, CDR1 is SQVTM and CDR2 is ANQGSEA. CDR3 coding DNA: TGCAGCGTCCTTCAGAACACTGAAGCTTTCTTT. Amino acid sequence: CSVLQNTEAFF.

This clonotype has only a few counts. The rearrangement links TRBV7-2 to TRBJ2-7; D call uncertain. The V gene lost 7 bases and the J gene lost 3 bases, with 7 bases spanning the gap. The V gene's germline CDR1 is SGHTA and CDR2 FQGNSA. This CDR3 has 11 amino acids. The CDR3 region is CASTHNYEQYF. CDR3 nucleotide sequence: TGTGCCAGCACCCATAACTACGAGCAGTACTTC.

This clonotype has only a few counts. This rearrangement joins TRBV7-2 to TRBJ1-2, with D perhaps TRBD1 (6 bases). The V and J ends lost 8 bases and 5 bases respectively, with 15 bases between them. The CDR3 has 13 amino acids. Germline-derived CDR1 and CDR2 are SGHTA and FQGNSA. CDR3 in DNA: TGTGCCAGCGAGTCGGGGGGCGGATATGGCTACACCTTC. It specifies CASESGGGYGYTF.

This clonotype was detected ten times or more. The chain recombines TRBV28 with TRBJ1-2; D gene unclear. V lost 3 bases and J 0 bases, leaving 17 bases between the germline ends. In germline, CDR1 is MDHEN, CDR2 SYDVKM. The CDR3 runs 17 residues. CDR3 region: CASSLEGALGANYGYTF. The CDR3 DNA sequence: TGTGCCAGCAGTTTGGAGGGAGCTCTAGGAGCTAACTATGGCTACACCTTC.